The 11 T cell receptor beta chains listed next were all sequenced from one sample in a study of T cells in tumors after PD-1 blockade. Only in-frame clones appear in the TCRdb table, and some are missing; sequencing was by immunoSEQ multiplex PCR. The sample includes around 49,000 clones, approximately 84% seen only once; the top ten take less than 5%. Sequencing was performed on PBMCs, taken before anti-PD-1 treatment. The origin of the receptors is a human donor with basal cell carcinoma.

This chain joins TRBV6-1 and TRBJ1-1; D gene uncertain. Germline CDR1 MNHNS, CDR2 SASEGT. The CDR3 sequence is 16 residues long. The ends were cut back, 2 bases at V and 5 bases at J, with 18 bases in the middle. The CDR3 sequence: CASSESLSGRRTEAFF. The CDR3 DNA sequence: TGTGCCAGCAGTGAATCGTTAAGTGGACGGAGGACTGAAGCTTTCTTT.

The CDR3, as DNA: TGCAGCGTTGAAGATCAGGGAAACACCATATATTTT. This gives the protein CSVEDQGNTIYF. This rearrangement joins TRBV29-1 to TRBJ1-3; D is unresolved. Germline V gene sequence: CDR1 SQVTM, CDR2 ANQGSEA. Trimming cost V 0 bases and J 4 bases, with 4 bases left between them. CDR3 length: 12 residues.

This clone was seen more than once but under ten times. CDR3 in amino acids: CASSPPDSIAPAVYGYTF. In DNA form, the CDR3 reads TGTGCCAGCAGCCCCCCGGACTCTATTGCACCTGCGGTCTATGGCTACACCTTC. The chain links TRBV5-6 to TRBJ1-2; D not certain. This CDR3 is built from 18 residues. Trimming removed 4 bases at V and 4 bases at J, with 26 bases between. Germline V gene data show CDR1 as SGHDT and CDR2 as YYEEEE.

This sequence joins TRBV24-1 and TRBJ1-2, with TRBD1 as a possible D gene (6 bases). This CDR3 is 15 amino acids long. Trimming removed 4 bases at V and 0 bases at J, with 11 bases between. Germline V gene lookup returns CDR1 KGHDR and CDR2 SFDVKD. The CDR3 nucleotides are TGTGCCACCAGTGACCAACGGACAGCTAACTATGGCTACACCTTC. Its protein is CATSDQRTANYGYTF.

The DNA for the CDR3 is TGTGCCAGCATCACTGGAGAGACAACGAACACTGAAGCTTTCTTT. It is translated as CASITGETTNTEAFF. The V gene is TRBV2, the J gene TRBJ1-1; D remains ambiguous. CDR3 length equals 15 residues. Trimming shortened V by 7 bases and J by 1 base, and 16 bases separated the two germline ends. Germline-derived CDR1 and CDR2 are SNHLY and FYNNEI.

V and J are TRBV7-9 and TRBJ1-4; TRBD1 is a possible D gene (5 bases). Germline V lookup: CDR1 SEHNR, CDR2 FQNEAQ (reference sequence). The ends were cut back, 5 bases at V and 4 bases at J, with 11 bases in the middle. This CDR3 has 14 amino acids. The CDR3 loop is CASSIPQGNEKLFF. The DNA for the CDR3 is TGTGCCAGCAGCATACCCCAGGGTAATGAAAAACTGTTTTTT. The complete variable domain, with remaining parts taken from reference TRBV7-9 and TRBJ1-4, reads DTGVSQNPRHKITKRGQNVTFRCDPISEHNRLYWYRQTLGQGPEFLTYFQNEAQLEKSRLLSDRFSAERPKGSFSTLEIQRTEQGDSAMYLCASSIPQGNEKLFFGSGTQLSVL.

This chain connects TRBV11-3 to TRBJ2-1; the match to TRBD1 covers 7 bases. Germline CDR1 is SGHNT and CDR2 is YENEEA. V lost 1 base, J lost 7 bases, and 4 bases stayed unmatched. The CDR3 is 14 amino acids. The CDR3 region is CASSLGGGRNEQFF. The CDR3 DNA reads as TGTGCCAGCAGCTTAGGAGGGGGCCGTAATGAGCAGTTCTTC.

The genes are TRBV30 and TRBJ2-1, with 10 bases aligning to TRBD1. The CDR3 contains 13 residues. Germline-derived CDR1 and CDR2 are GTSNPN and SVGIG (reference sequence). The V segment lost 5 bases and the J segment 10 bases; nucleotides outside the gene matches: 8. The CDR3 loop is CAWAWDRGWEQFF. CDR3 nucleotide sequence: TGTGCCTGGGCCTGGGACAGGGGATGGGAGCAGTTCTTC.

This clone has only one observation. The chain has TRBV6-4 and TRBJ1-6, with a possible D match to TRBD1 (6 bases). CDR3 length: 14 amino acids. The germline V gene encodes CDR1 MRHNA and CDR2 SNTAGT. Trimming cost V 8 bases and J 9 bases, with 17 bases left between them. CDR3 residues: CASRPGEEGSPLHF. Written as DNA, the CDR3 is TGTGCCAGCCGCCCAGGGGAAGAAGGTTCACCCCTCCACTTT.

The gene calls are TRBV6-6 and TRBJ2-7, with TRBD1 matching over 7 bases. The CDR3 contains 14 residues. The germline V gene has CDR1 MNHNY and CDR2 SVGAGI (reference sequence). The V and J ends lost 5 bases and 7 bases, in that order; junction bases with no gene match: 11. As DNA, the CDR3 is TGTGCCAGCAGTACCTGGACAGGCTCGAGTGAGCAGTACTTC. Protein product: CASSTWTGSSEQYF.

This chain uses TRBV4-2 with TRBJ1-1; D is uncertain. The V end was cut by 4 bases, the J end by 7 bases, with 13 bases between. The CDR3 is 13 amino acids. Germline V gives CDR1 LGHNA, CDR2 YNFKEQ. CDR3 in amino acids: CASSPVSVGEAFF. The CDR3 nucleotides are TGTGCCAGCAGCCCAGTGTCAGTAGGTGAAGCTTTCTTT.